These 10 T cell receptor beta chains came from one sample sequenced in a study of cytomegalovirus exposure and HLA in healthy donors. PCR employed 60 Vbeta and 13 Jbeta primers. Assay: immunoSEQ multiplex PCR; the TCRdb copy retains only in-frame clones and omits some. The repertoire holds some 150,000 clones, roughly 10% seen once, with less than 2% in the top ten. The sequencing input was PBMCs. The receptors originated from a male donor in good health and CMV-seronegative.

This clone was detected a few times. This chain joins TRBV4-1 and TRBJ1-5, with 7 bases that match TRBD1. The CDR3 totals 16 residues. Germline assignment: CDR1 MGHRA and CDR2 YSYEKL. J lost 4 bases, V lost 1 base, and 7 bases had no gene match. The DNA of the CDR3 is TGCGCCAGCAGCCAAGTTTTTGGACAGGAGAATCAGCCCCAGCATTTT. Translation gives CASSQVFGQENQPQHF.

This clone turned up a few times. The V and J genes are TRBV6-1 and TRBJ1-3, with 7 bases lining up with TRBD1. In germline, CDR1 is MNHNS, CDR2 SASEGT. This CDR3 comprises 17 residues. V was pared by 0 bases and J by 0 bases, with 5 bases of the junction left unmatched. The CDR3 DNA reads as TGTGCCAGCAGTGAAGCATTTGGGACAGTCTCTGGAAACACCATATATTTT. It yields the protein CASSEAFGTVSGNTIYF.

The CDR3 nucleotides are TGTGCCGAACAGGGTTCCGGAAACACCATATATTTT. Translating it yields CAEQGSGNTIYF. The rearrangement joins TRBV6-1 to TRBJ1-3; D might be TRBD1 (6 bases). The length of the CDR3 is 12 residues. Trimming removed 11 bases from V and 4 bases from J, with 12 bases in between. Germline loops: CDR1 MNHNS, CDR2 SASEGT.

This chain links TRBV7-2 with TRBJ1-1; D is perhaps TRBD1 (6 bases). Per germline, CDR1 SGHTA and CDR2 FQGNSA. V was clipped by 1 base and J by 7 bases, with 10 bases between them. The CDR3 runs 13 residues. The CDR3: CASSLGRQDEAFF. CDR3 bases: TGTGCCAGCAGCTTAGGGCGACAGGATGAAGCTTTCTTT.

This clone occurred a few times. CDR3 protein: CASKGGTTHNYGYTF. DNA for the CDR3: TGTGCCAGCAAAGGTGGCACTACTCATAACTATGGCTACACCTTC. The V and J genes are TRBV6-5 and TRBJ1-2; unclear D gene. V was trimmed by 7 bases and J by 1 base, leaving 16 bases between them. The CDR3 sequence is 15 residues long. Germline V lookup: CDR1 MNHEY, CDR2 SVGAGI.

The V call is TRBV6-1, the J call TRBJ2-7; D may be TRBD2 (5 bases). The CDR3 loop spans 13 amino acids. CDR1 is MNHNS, CDR2 SASEGT, per germline. Trimming stripped 8 bases from V and 2 bases from J, with 13 bases between. The CDR3 protein is CASEEVSPYEQYF. CDR3 nucleotide sequence: TGTGCCAGCGAGGAGGTTTCCCCCTACGAGCAGTACTTC.

This clone was counted a few times. The rearrangement uses TRBV28 and TRBJ1-2; 7 nucleotides agree with TRBD1. Germline V gene data show CDR1 as MDHEN and CDR2 as SYDVKM. The CDR3 has 16 residues. The junction had 11 bases not matched to a gene; V was cut back by 5 bases and J by 2 bases. CDR3 sequence reads: CASSPPDRVMNYGYTF. DNA of the CDR3: TGTGCCAGCAGTCCTCCCGACAGGGTAATGAACTATGGCTACACCTTC.

Only a few counts were recorded for this clone. The chain recombines TRBV4-3 with TRBJ2-1; the D gene is possibly TRBD2 (6 bases). V lost 2 bases to trimming and J lost 0 bases, with 20 bases between them. CDR1 LGHNA and CDR2 YSLEER come from the germline V gene. The CDR3 covers 19 residues. CDR3 in amino acids: CASSQLEVADISSYNEQFF. CDR3 nucleotide sequence: TGCGCCAGCAGCCAATTAGAGGTAGCGGATATTAGCTCCTACAATGAGCAGTTCTTC.

This clone has more than one count but fewer than ten. The chain uses TRBV4-3 and TRBJ2-7, with a weak D call TRBD2 (6 bases). Germline V CDR1 and CDR2: LGHNA, YSLEER. The length of the CDR3 is 16 residues. Trimming stripped 0 bases from V and 1 base from J, with 13 bases between. The CDR3 sequence: CASSQDPAGRSYEQYF. In nucleotides, the CDR3 is TGCGCCAGCAGCCAAGATCCCGCAGGGAGGTCCTACGAGCAGTACTTC.

The chain uses TRBV4-1 and TRBJ2-1; 13 bases match TRBD2. The germline V gene encodes CDR1 MGHRA and CDR2 YSYEKL. The CDR3 length is 15 residues. V dropped 1 base and J dropped 10; count of bases not matched to a gene: 4. The DNA for the CDR3 is TGCGCCAGCAGCCAAGTTGGGGGACTAGCGGGGGAGCAGTTCTTC. Its protein product is CASSQVGGLAGEQFF.